The source of this TCR beta chain is a study of response to subunit inactivated influenza vaccine. Study-wide findings and caveats: The authors suggested that few new T cells are recruited per seasonal influenza vaccination.

TCRdb recomputed calls from the RT-PCR reads with MiXCR, one row per CDR3 protein. The table records about 310,000 distinct CDR3 sequences, 20% to 25% of them present only once. A few counts support this clonotype. Its target is not known. The TCR sequence derives from a man between 50 and 70 years old who received an inactivated influenza vaccine. Sequenced here: PBMCs from blood, sampled less than 22 months after vaccination.

The CDR3 coding sequence is TGTGCCAGCAGCCAAGATGGGGGGAGTGAGCAGTTCTTC. Translating gives CASSQDGGSEQFF. The gene calls are TRBV3-1 and TRBJ2-1; a possible D gene is TRBD2 (6 bases). CDR3 size: 13 residues. The germline V and J ends were trimmed by 0 bases and 9 bases, with 9 bases remaining between them. From germline, CDR1 is LGHDT and CDR2 YNNKEL (reference sequence).